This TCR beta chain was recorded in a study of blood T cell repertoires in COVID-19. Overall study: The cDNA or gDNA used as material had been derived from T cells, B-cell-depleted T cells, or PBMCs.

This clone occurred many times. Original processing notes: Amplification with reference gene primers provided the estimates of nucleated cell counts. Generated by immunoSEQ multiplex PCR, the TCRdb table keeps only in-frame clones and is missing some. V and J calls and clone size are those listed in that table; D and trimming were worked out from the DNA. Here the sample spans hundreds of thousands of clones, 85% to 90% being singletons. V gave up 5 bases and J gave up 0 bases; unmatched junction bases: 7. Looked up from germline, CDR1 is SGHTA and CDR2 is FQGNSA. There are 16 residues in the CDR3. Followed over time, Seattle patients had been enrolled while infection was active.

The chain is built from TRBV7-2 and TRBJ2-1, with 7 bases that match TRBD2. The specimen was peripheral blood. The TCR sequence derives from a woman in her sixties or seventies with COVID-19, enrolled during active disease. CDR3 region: CASSPSGASSYNEQFF. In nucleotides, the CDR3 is TGTGCCAGCAGCCCCAGCGGGGCCAGCTCCTACAATGAGCAGTTCTTC. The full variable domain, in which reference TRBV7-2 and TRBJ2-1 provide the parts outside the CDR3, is GAGVSQSPSNKVTEKGKDVELRCDPISGHTALYWYRQSLGQGLEFLIYFQGNSAPDKSGLPSDRFSAERTGGSVSTLTIQRTQQEDSAVYLCASSPSGASSYNEQFFGPGTRLTVL.